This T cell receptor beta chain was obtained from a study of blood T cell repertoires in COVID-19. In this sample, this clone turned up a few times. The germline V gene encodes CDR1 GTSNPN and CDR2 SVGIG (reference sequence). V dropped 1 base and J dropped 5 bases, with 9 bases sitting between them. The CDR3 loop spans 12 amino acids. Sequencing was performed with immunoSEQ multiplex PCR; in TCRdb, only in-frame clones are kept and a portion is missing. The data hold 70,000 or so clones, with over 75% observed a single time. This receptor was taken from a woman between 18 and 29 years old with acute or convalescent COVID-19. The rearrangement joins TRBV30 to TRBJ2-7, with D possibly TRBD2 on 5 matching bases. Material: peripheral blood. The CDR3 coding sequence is TGTGCCTGGAGTGACGAGGGTCACGAGCAGTACTTC. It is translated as CAWSDEGHEQYF.